The 3 T cell receptor beta chains presented below share a single source sample, sequenced in a study of metastatic and nonmetastatic thyroid tumors (dated by TCRdb to between 2020 and 2021). The method behind the library was PCR. TCRdb lists the instrument as Illumina HiSeq 4000. Clones were called with MiXCR by TCRdb after fastp trimmed the public reads at Q25, and only in-frame beta chains were retained. Here the sample has approximately 84,000 clones; more than 13% occur a single time. The top ten clones comprise about 3.6% of the sample. No treatment had been received by any patient before thyroid surgery. The sample was blood. The receptor set was obtained from a female donor with papillary thyroid cancer or a benign thyroid nodule (not recorded which). Some clones in this sample may be carry-over from other donors' samples.

This clone came up many times. V and J are TRBV30 and TRBJ1-5; perhaps TRBD1 as D (5 bases). CDR1 is GTSNPN and CDR2 is SVGIG in the germline V gene (reference sequence). V was pared by 2 bases and J by 6 bases, with 11 bases between. CDR3 length equals 13 residues. CDR3 sequence: CAWSLRGGQPQHF. CDR3 DNA sequence: TGTGCCTGGAGTTTGAGGGGAGGTCAGCCCCAGCATTTT.

This clone was counted only a few times. A much larger clone lies one base from this, so it may be a read error. The J gene is TRBJ1-5, the V gene TRBV19, with D maybe TRBD1 (5 bases). Trimming stripped 5 bases from V and 5 bases from J, with 13 bases between. The V gene's germline CDR1 is LNHDA and CDR2 SQIVND (reference sequence). The CDR3 spans 14 residues. CDR3 nucleotide sequence: TGTGCCAGTAGTTCTCTACAGGAAGATCAGCCCCAGCATTTT. This sequence encodes CASSSLQEDQPQHF.

This clone was picked up many times. V is TRBV6-1 and J is TRBJ2-3; 7 bases line up with TRBD1. Looked up from germline, CDR1 is MNHNS and CDR2 is SASEGT. Trimming removed 5 bases from V and 3 bases from J; junction bases left unmatched: 8. The CDR3 has 15 residues. For the CDR3, the DNA is TGTGCCAGCAGTCTAACAGGGGTCGGAACAGATACGCAGTATTTT. Its protein is CASSLTGVGTDTQYF.